The 22 T cell receptor beta chains reported below all come from one sample, sequenced in a study of T-cell reconstitution after alpha-beta-depleted transplantation in children. Findings and limits, study-wide: A year had passed since transplant, and T-cell counts and diversity by then came mostly from newly produced T cells.

Unique molecular identifiers were used in preparing the TCRbeta library. TCRdb processed the PCR reads anew with MiXCR; each CDR3 protein has one entry. In the table there are about 300,000 distinct CDR3 sequences, roughly 7.8% of which are singletons. What these receptors recognize is not known. Sequenced material: peripheral blood, taken 360 days after TCRalphabeta/CD19-depleted stem cell transplant. All receptors come from a female patient aged 2 to 10 who had a stem cell transplant for Fanconi anemia, so the T cells may come from the graft donor.

V is TRBV7-9 and J is TRBJ2-1; D is unresolved. Germline-derived CDR1 and CDR2 are SEHNR and FQNEAQ (reference sequence). The CDR3 length is 14 residues. The ends were cut back, 2 bases at V and 6 bases at J, with 11 bases in the middle. The CDR3 sequence: CASSLRSKGNEQFF. CDR3 coding DNA: TGTGCCAGCAGCTTACGCTCAAAAGGCAATGAGCAGTTCTTC.

The V call is TRBV27, the J call TRBJ2-3, with D uncertain. The V gene lost 10 bases and the J gene lost 0 bases, with 17 bases spanning the gap. CDR1 and CDR2 (germline): MNHEY, SMNVEV (reference sequence). This CDR3 has 15 residues. The CDR3 DNA reads TGTGCCACCAAAGTAAGCGTTCCTAGCACAGATACGCAGTATTTT. It encodes CATKVSVPSTDTQYF.

The chain carries TRBV7-2 and TRBJ1-2; a weak D match, TRBD1 (5 bases). V dropped 5 bases and J dropped 2 bases, with 12 bases sitting between them. The V gene's germline CDR1 is SGHTA and CDR2 FQGNSA. CDR3 size: 14 residues. The CDR3 sequence: CASSLRDGNYGYTF. The DNA for the CDR3 is TGTGCCAGCAGCCTTAGGGACGGAAACTATGGCTACACCTTC.

Many counts were recorded for this clonotype. In DNA, the CDR3 is TGCAGCGTTGTCGACCGGGCGGGAAACATTCAGTACTTC. Amino acids: CSVVDRAGNIQYF. The chain has TRBV29-1 and TRBJ2-4, with a possible D match to TRBD2 (5 bases). The CDR3 sequence is 13 residues long. The V gene lost 4 bases and the J gene lost 6 bases, with 13 bases spanning the gap. Looked up from germline, CDR1 is SQVTM and CDR2 is ANQGSEA.

This clonotype came up many times. The rearrangement joins TRBV20-1 to TRBJ2-7; a possible D gene is TRBD1 (6 bases). V was pared by 4 bases and J by 0 bases, with 13 bases between. Germline-derived CDR1 and CDR2 are DFQATT and SNEGSKA (reference sequence). This CDR3 contains 14 residues. In DNA form, the CDR3 reads TGCAGTGCTACCCGGACAGCAAGCTCCTACGAGCAGTACTTC. Amino acid sequence: CSATRTASSYEQYF.

This clonotype was seen at least ten times. The V and J genes are TRBV29-1 and TRBJ2-1; 15 nucleotides align to TRBD2. Per germline, CDR1 SQVTM and CDR2 ANQGSEA. There are 15 residues in the CDR3. Trimming removed 6 bases from V and 1 base from J; junction bases left unmatched: 1. This CDR3 reads CSVGLAGGSYNEQFF. DNA of the CDR3: TGCAGCGTCGGACTAGCGGGAGGGTCCTACAATGAGCAGTTCTTC.

This clonotype appeared many times. The chain has TRBV5-1 and TRBJ2-5; no definite D call. Germline CDR1 reads SGHRS; CDR2 reads YFSETQ. The germline V and J ends were trimmed by 0 bases and 3 bases, with 9 bases remaining between them. The CDR3 has 14 amino acids. The CDR3 loop is CASSLVDAEETQYF. CDR3 nucleotide sequence: TGCGCCAGCAGCTTGGTTGACGCAGAAGAGACCCAGTACTTC.

This clonotype has a count of ten or more. The rearrangement links TRBV20-1 to TRBJ2-3, with D hard to call. Germline values: CDR1 DFQATT, CDR2 SNEGSKA (reference sequence). This CDR3 region has 11 residues. The DNA for the CDR3 is TGCAGCCTATTGGACACAGATACGCAGTATTTT. Protein: CSLLDTDTQYF.

The chain has TRBV2 and TRBJ2-7; possibly TRBD1 or TRBD2 for D (5 bases each). This CDR3 has 16 amino acids. V was shortened by 3 bases and J by 2 bases, with 17 bases between the two germline ends. The germline V gene has CDR1 SNHLY and CDR2 FYNNEI. The CDR3 DNA reads as TGTGCCAGCAGTGATCCCCCTTTTGGGACGACCTACGAGCAGTACTTC. Translation gives CASSDPPFGTTYEQYF. The whole variable domain, filled in from reference TRBV2 and TRBJ2-7, reads EPEVTQTPSHQVTQMGQEVILRCVPISNHLYFYWYRQILGQKVEFLVSFYNNEISEKSEIFDDQFSVERPDGSNFTLKIRSTKLEDSAMYFCASSDPPFGTTYEQYFGPGTRLTVT.

This clonotype was counted only a few times. This sequence joins TRBV20-1 and TRBJ2-6; D is perhaps TRBD1 or TRBD2 (5 bases each). The CDR3 spans 21 residues. With 4 bases removed from V and 0 bases from J, the gap between germline ends came to 28 bases. Germline lookup yields CDR1 DFQATT and CDR2 SNEGSKA (reference sequence). The CDR3 DNA is TGCAGTGCTATTGTTCTTAAAAGCCTCCGGGACGGATACTCTGGGGCCAACGTCCTGACTTTC. Translation gives CSAIVLKSLRDGYSGANVLTF.

The V call is TRBV5-1, the J call TRBJ2-7; 7 bases are a match to TRBD1. This CDR3 is 13 amino acids long. V gave up 0 bases and J gave up 5 bases; unmatched junction bases: 2. Germline V gene lookup returns CDR1 SGHRS and CDR2 YFSETQ. CDR3 nucleotides: TGCGCCAGCAGCTTGGAACAGGGGAACGAGCAGTACTTC. Amino acid sequence: CASSLEQGNEQYF.

CDR3 DNA: TGTGCCAGCAGCAAAAGGGTGGGGTCTGGGGCCAACGTCCTGACTTTC. This gives the protein CASSKRVGSGANVLTF. This chain connects TRBV12-3 or TRBV12-4 to TRBJ2-6; D unclear. V lost 6 bases and J lost 1, with 13 bases in between. The CDR3 consists of 16 residues.

There are many counts of this clonotype. CDR3 in DNA: TGCAGTGCTAGTGTCCCGACGACTAGCGGGAGCACAGATACGCAGTATTTT. This gives the protein CSASVPTTSGSTDTQYF. The chain couples TRBV20-1 to TRBJ2-3; 10 nucleotides agree with TRBD2. V lost 3 bases to trimming and J lost 0 bases; unmatched junction nucleotides: 9. The CDR3 has 17 residues. Germline CDR1 and CDR2: DFQATT and SNEGSKA (reference sequence).

The CDR3 protein is CASRLGGPNQPQHF. DNA for the CDR3: TGTGCCAGCAGGTTGGGGGGACCAAATCAGCCCCAGCATTTT. This chain links TRBV28 with TRBJ1-5; D is perhaps TRBD1 (5 bases). From germline, CDR1 is MDHEN and CDR2 SYDVKM. V shed 6 bases and J shed 4 bases, with 13 bases lying between them. The CDR3 has 14 amino acids.

This chain links TRBV21-1 with TRBJ2-2; the D segment call TRBD2 is taken from the table without a DNA check. TRBV21-1 is designated a pseudogene. The CDR3 consists of 16 residues. CDR3 bases: TGTGCCAGCAGCAAAGCGGTACTAGCGGGTAGGGGGGAGCTGTTTTTT. As protein: CASSKAVLAGRGELFF.

This clonotype was picked up a small number of times. The V and J genes are TRBV7-9 and TRBJ2-7, with a tentative D call TRBD2 (6 bases). Germline CDR1 is SEHNR and CDR2 is FQNEAQ (reference sequence). This CDR3 has 15 amino acids. Trimming left V 5 bases short and J 2 bases short, with 16 bases between. The CDR3 DNA reads TGTGCCAGCAGCAAAACGGGACTCGAGGCCTACGAGCAGTACTTC. Its protein is CASSKTGLEAYEQYF.

The CDR3 sequence: CASSQDQFSGGHLDTQYF. In DNA form, the CDR3 reads TGCGCCAGCAGCCAAGATCAATTTAGCGGGGGGCACCTAGATACGCAGTATTTT. The chain employs TRBV4-1 and TRBJ2-3; 10 bases line up with TRBD2. The trim removed 0 bases at V and 5 bases at J, leaving 11 bases unmatched. Germline-derived CDR1 and CDR2 are MGHRA and YSYEKL. The CDR3 is 18 residues long.

A single count supports this clonotype. The chain uses TRBV5-4 and TRBJ2-7; 7 nucleotides line up with TRBD2. There are 13 residues in the CDR3. Germline V gives CDR1 SGHNT, CDR2 YYREEE (reference sequence). Unmatched junction bases numbered 6, after V lost 3 bases and J lost 6 bases. This CDR3 is CASSWGRAGEQYF. CDR3 coding DNA: TGTGCCAGCAGCTGGGGGAGGGCTGGCGAGCAGTACTTC.

This clonotype has more than one count but fewer than ten. The chain carries TRBV7-2 and TRBJ1-6; a weak D match, TRBD1 (5 bases). The CDR3 consists of 18 residues. CDR1 SGHTA and CDR2 FQGNSA come from the germline V gene. V lost 2 bases, J lost 9 bases, and 23 bases lay in between. CDR3 region: CASSLLSNWAARGSPLHF. For the CDR3, the DNA is TGTGCCAGCAGCTTATTGTCCAATTGGGCAGCAAGGGGTTCACCCCTCCACTTT.

The rearrangement joins TRBV27 to TRBJ1-4; possible D gene TRBD1, 6 bases. V lost 0 bases to trimming and J lost 7 bases, with 12 bases between them. Germline V gene data show CDR1 as MNHEY and CDR2 as SMNVEV (reference sequence). The CDR3 length is 15 residues. CDR3 sequence reads: CASSLSGARSEKLFF. Here the CDR3 DNA reads TGTGCCAGCAGTTTATCGGGGGCGCGTAGTGAAAAACTGTTTTTT. The full variable domain, rest sourced from reference TRBV27 and TRBJ1-4, is EAQVTQNPRYLITVTGKKLTVTCSQNMNHEYMSWYRQDPGLGLRQIYYSMNVEVTDKGDVPEGYKVSRKEKRNFPLILESPSPNQTSLYFCASSLSGARSEKLFFGSGTQLSVL.

This clonotype was seen more than once but under ten times. The rearrangement joins TRBV7-1 to TRBJ2-1; 14 bases line up with TRBD2. TRBV7-1 is given ORF status, its function remaining uncertain. The CDR3 extends over 16 amino acids. The chain's CDR3 is CFLLHKTSGRVNEQFF. DNA for the CDR3: TGTTTTTTACTCCATAAGACTAGCGGGAGGGTGAATGAGCAGTTCTTC.

This clonotype occurred many times. The chain links TRBV4-3 to TRBJ2-3; tentatively, D is TRBD2 (5 bases). The CDR3 runs to 12 residues. Germline V lookup: CDR1 LGHNA, CDR2 YSLEER. Trimming shortened V by 3 bases and J by 6 bases, and 7 bases separated the two germline ends. CDR3 bases: TGCGCCAGCAGCCAGCCGGGGGATACGCAGTATTTT. This encodes CASSQPGDTQYF.